Below are 24 T cell receptor beta chains sequenced from a single sample in a study of T cells after yellow fever vaccination. TCRdb redid the calling of the 5' RACE reads with MiXCR, one entry per CDR3 protein. The data contain hundreds of thousands of distinct CDR3 sequences, about 14% of them singletons. This specimen consisted of PBMCs, obtained on the day of the yellow fever booster vaccination. These receptors were obtained from a man aged 30-40 years who received the YFV17D yellow fever vaccine.

This clonotype was counted at least ten times. The V and J genes are TRBV20-1 and TRBJ2-2; D remains unclear. Trimming pared 1 base from V and 4 bases from J, leaving 4 bases between. The CDR3 has 12 amino acids. Germline lookup yields CDR1 DFQATT and CDR2 SNEGSKA (reference sequence). Here the CDR3 DNA reads TGCAGTGCTAGAGTTCTCACCGGGGAGCTGTTTTTT. This gives the protein CSARVLTGELFF.

This clonotype was seen a few times. The chain links TRBV30 to TRBJ2-1; TRBD2 matches 11 bases. The length of the CDR3 is 13 residues. Germline-derived CDR1 and CDR2 are GTSNPN and SVGIG (reference sequence). V lost 7 bases to trimming and J lost 12 bases; unmatched junction nucleotides: 11. The CDR3 bases are TGTGCCTCCGGGACTAGCGGCCCCGGGGGGCAGTTCTTC. Translating it yields CASGTSGPGGQFF.

The chain carries TRBV20-1 and TRBJ1-5; D not certain. The CDR3 is made up of 15 amino acids. Germline assignment: CDR1 DFQATT and CDR2 SNEGSKA (reference sequence). Trimming removed 2 bases at V and 1 base at J, with 12 bases between. CDR3 sequence reads: CSARFGGSSNQPQHF. In DNA, the CDR3 is TGCAGTGCTAGATTCGGAGGTTCGAGCAATCAGCCCCAGCATTTT.

The V call is TRBV20-1, the J call TRBJ2-7, with D perhaps TRBD1 (6 bases). The CDR3 covers 14 residues. In germline, CDR1 is DFQATT, CDR2 SNEGSKA (reference sequence). Trimming left V 1 base short and J 3 bases short, with 13 bases between. Written as DNA, the CDR3 is TGCAGTGCTAGAGTAGGGGGTAGCGACTACGAGCAGTACTTC. It specifies CSARVGGSDYEQYF.

This clonotype was counted ten times or more. V usage is TRBV7-6 and J usage is TRBJ2-3, with 10 nucleotides matching TRBD1. CDR1 is SGHVS, CDR2 FNYEAQ, per germline. V dropped 3 bases and J dropped 4; count of bases not matched to a gene: 7. The CDR3 covers 16 residues. The CDR3 is CASSFRRQGAADTQYF. CDR3 nucleotide sequence: TGTGCCAGCAGCTTTAGACGACAGGGGGCCGCAGATACGCAGTATTTT.

This clonotype has just a few counts. J is TRBJ2-3 and V is TRBV7-2; TRBD1 might be the D (6 bases). Per germline, CDR1 SGHTA and CDR2 FQGNSA. Trimming took 5 bases from V and 4 from J, leaving 10 bases between them. The CDR3 consists of 13 residues. In nucleotides, the CDR3 is TGTGCCAGCAGCAAAACAGGGCCAGATACGCAGTATTTT. Translated, it gives CASSKTGPDTQYF. Drawing the rest from reference TRBV7-2 and TRBJ2-3, the complete variable domain is GAGVSQSPSNKVTEKGKDVELRCDPISGHTALYWYRQSLGQGLEFLIYFQGNSAPDKSGLPSDRFSAERTGGSVSTLTIQRTQQEDSAVYLCASSKTGPDTQYFGPGTRLTVL.

Only a few counts were recorded for this clonotype. J is TRBJ2-5 and V is TRBV7-2; D tentatively fits TRBD1 or TRBD2 (5 bases each). This CDR3 has 15 amino acids. V was pared by 3 bases and J by 4 bases, with 15 bases between. From germline, CDR1 is SGHTA and CDR2 FQGNSA. The CDR3 DNA follows: TGTGCCAGCAGCTTTCATTCCAGGGCGGGAGAGACCCAGTACTTC. This gives the protein CASSFHSRAGETQYF.

The J gene is TRBJ2-3, the V gene TRBV6-8, with 16 bases lining up with TRBD2. CDR1 MNHGY and CDR2 SAAAGT come from the germline V gene. V dropped 6 bases and J dropped 3; count of bases not matched to a gene: 9. The CDR3 sequence is 18 residues long. The CDR3 DNA sequence: TGTGCCAGCAGACCCGGGACTAGCGGGAGGGCCGGAACAGATACGCAGTATTTT. Translation: CASRPGTSGRAGTDTQYF.

The rearrangement uses TRBV7-2 and TRBJ2-1; 10 bases are a match to TRBD2. CDR1 SGHTA and CDR2 FQGNSA come from the germline V gene. The CDR3 contains 17 residues. V was pared by 1 base and J by 2 bases, with 5 bases of the junction left unmatched. DNA of the CDR3: TGTGCCAGCAGCTTAGGTACTAGCGGGAAGACCTACAATGAGCAGTTCTTC. Translation gives CASSLGTSGKTYNEQFF.

This clonotype has just a few counts. This chain connects TRBV15 to TRBJ2-7; 7 bases map to TRBD2. The germline gives CDR1 LNHNV, CDR2 YYDKDF (reference sequence). This CDR3 contains 15 residues. With 2 bases clipped from V and 4 bases from J, the junction kept 8 bases outside the gene matches. DNA for the CDR3: TGTGCCACCAGCAGAAACCGGGAGGCGCATTACGAGCAGTACTTC. Residues: CATSRNREAHYEQYF.

This clonotype was observed a few times. The chain couples TRBV7-9 to TRBJ2-3, with TRBD2 matching over 8 bases. V lost 10 bases, J lost 6 bases, and 15 bases stayed unmatched. The CDR3 is made up of 15 amino acids. Per germline, CDR1 SEHNR and CDR2 FQNEAQ (reference sequence). DNA of the CDR3: TGTGCCATTTCGGGAGGGCCGGTCCTCTCGGATACGCAGTATTTT. This codes for CAISGGPVLSDTQYF. The full variable domain, with the rest looked up from reference TRBV7-9 and TRBJ2-3, is DTGVSQNPRHKITKRGQNVTFRCDPISEHNRLYWYRQTLGQGPEFLTYFQNEAQLEKSRLLSDRFSAERPKGSFSTLEIQRTEQGDSAMYLCAISGGPVLSDTQYFGPGTRLTVL.

This clonotype was seen only a few times. The J gene is TRBJ2-4, the V gene TRBV7-8, with D unclear. CDR1 is SGHVS and CDR2 is FQNEAQ in the germline V gene. This CDR3 spans 13 amino acids. The V end lost 1 base, the J end lost 6 bases, and 7 bases lay between the germline ends. CDR3 in DNA: TGTGCCAGCAGCTTAGAGGGTTTAAACATTCAGTACTTC. It codes for CASSLEGLNIQYF.

The chain links TRBV24-1 to TRBJ2-5, with 9 bases identical to TRBD1. V gave up 4 bases and J gave up 3 bases; unmatched junction bases: 8. Germline values: CDR1 KGHDR, CDR2 SFDVKD. The CDR3 covers 16 residues. CDR3 loop: CATSDTGQGLEETQYF. For the CDR3, the DNA is TGTGCCACCAGTGACACGGGACAGGGATTGGAAGAGACCCAGTACTTC.

Details on this clonotype: At one of its ends the junction is not consistent with the germline gene, which may arise from a read error. The V and J genes are TRBV7-2 and TRBJ2-5, with a possible D match to TRBD1 (5 bases). Germline CDR1 reads SGHTA; CDR2 reads FQGNSA. The CDR3 runs to 13 residues. The CDR3: CDSSRQTQETQYF. CDR3 coding DNA: TGTGACAGCAGTCGACAGACCCAAGAGACCCAGTACTTC. Supplemented by reference TRBV7-2 and TRBJ2-5, the full variable domain reads GAGVSQSPSNKVTEKGKDVELRCDPISGHTALYWYRQSLGQGLEFLIYFQGNSAPDKSGLPSDRFSAERTGGSVSTLTIQRTQQEDSAVYLCDSSRQTQETQYFGPGTRLLVL.

A few counts support this clonotype. The J gene is TRBJ1-1, the V gene TRBV14, with D possibly TRBD1 on 6 matching bases. The CDR3 consists of 14 residues. V was shortened by 2 bases and J by 5 bases, with 12 bases between the two germline ends. Germline V lookup: CDR1 SGHDN, CDR2 FVKESK. The CDR3 DNA reads as TGTGCCAGCAGCCAACAGGGGCTGGGAACTGAAGCTTTCTTT. Encoded protein: CASSQQGLGTEAFF.

V and J are TRBV20-1 and TRBJ2-7; 7 bases fit TRBD1. The germline V gene encodes CDR1 DFQATT and CDR2 SNEGSKA (reference sequence). The J segment lost 2 bases and the V segment lost 6 bases, leaving 7 bases of the junction unmatched. The CDR3 has 13 amino acids. The CDR3 coding sequence is TGCAGTGCCCCTTCGGGACAGACCTACGAGCAGTACTTC. Translation gives CSAPSGQTYEQYF.

This clonotype was detected a few times. V usage is TRBV10-3 and J usage is TRBJ2-7, with 9 bases identical to TRBD1. The CDR3 is 15 residues long. Germline loops: CDR1 ENHRY, CDR2 SYGVKD. V shed 6 bases, J shed 2 bases, and the junction held 8 bases outside the gene matches. The CDR3 DNA reads as TGTGCCATCAGCCTGCCTGGGACAGGGACCTACGAGCAGTACTTC. It translates to CAISLPGTGTYEQYF.

A few counts support this clonotype. The V call is TRBV4-3, the J call TRBJ2-7; TRBD1 aligns across 10 bases. Germline CDR1 reads LGHNA; CDR2 reads YSLEER. The V gene end was trimmed by 2 bases and the J gene end by 1 base; junction bases not matched to a gene: 11. CDR3 length: 18 residues. The chain's CDR3 is CASSQNPPGTGVSYEQYF. CDR3 DNA sequence: TGCGCCAGCAGCCAAAACCCCCCCGGGACAGGGGTGTCCTACGAGCAGTACTTC.

The chain uses TRBV20-1 and TRBJ2-7, with TRBD1 matching 9 bases. The CDR3 is 14 amino acids. Germline trimming cut 3 bases from V and 5 bases from J; bases unmatched to any gene: 8. The germline gives CDR1 DFQATT, CDR2 SNEGSKA (reference sequence). The CDR3 reads CSASAGTGFHEQYF. The DNA for the CDR3 is TGCAGTGCTAGCGCCGGGACAGGGTTCCACGAGCAGTACTTC.

This clonotype was seen at least ten times. The chain couples TRBV7-2 to TRBJ2-3; 8 bases are a match to TRBD2. After removal of 4 bases from V and 2 bases from J, the junction contained 2 bases not matched to a gene. The length of the CDR3 is 14 residues. Germline loops: CDR1 SGHTA, CDR2 FQGNSA. CDR3 nucleotide sequence: TGTGCCAGCAGCTACGGGGGGGCCACAGATACGCAGTATTTT. Translation gives CASSYGGATDTQYF. The full variable domain, completed using reference TRBV7-2 and TRBJ2-3, is GAGVSQSPSNKVTEKGKDVELRCDPISGHTALYWYRQSLGQGLEFLIYFQGNSAPDKSGLPSDRFSAERTGGSVSTLTIQRTQQEDSAVYLCASSYGGATDTQYFGPGTRLTVL.

The rearrangement uses TRBV5-1 and TRBJ2-1; TRBD2 might be the D (6 bases). Germline loops: CDR1 SGHRS, CDR2 YFSETQ. CDR3 size: 15 residues. V lost 3 bases, J lost 2 bases, and 12 bases lay in between. The CDR3 region has the DNA TGCGCCAGCAGCTCGGGACTCCCAACCTACAATGAGCAGTTCTTC. Its protein product is CASSSGLPTYNEQFF.

This clonotype appeared a few times. The chain joins TRBV7-2 to TRBJ1-4, with a possible D match to TRBD1 (5 bases). Trimming removed 6 bases from V and 8 bases from J, with 13 bases in between. Germline CDR1 SGHTA, CDR2 FQGNSA. This CDR3 contains 13 residues. In nucleotides, the CDR3 is TGTGCCAGCAGTGTGGGGGTTAGGGAAAAACTGTTTTTT. Residues: CASSVGVREKLFF.

There are a few counts of this clonotype. This rearrangement joins TRBV6-1 to TRBJ1-1, with D perhaps TRBD1 (5 bases). The length of the CDR3 is 15 residues. From germline, CDR1 is MNHNS and CDR2 SASEGT. The germline V and J ends were trimmed by 6 bases and 13 bases, with 27 bases remaining between them. CDR3 sequence: CASSPTATLTLGGFF. CDR3 sequence (DNA): TGTGCCAGCAGCCCAACGGCCACGCTAACACTCGGGGGTTTCTTT.

There are a few counts of this clonotype. V usage is TRBV7-9 and J usage is TRBJ1-4, with D perhaps TRBD1 (6 bases). V lost 5 bases and J 4 bases, leaving 14 bases between the germline ends. Germline loops: CDR1 SEHNR, CDR2 FQNEAQ (reference sequence). This CDR3 contains 15 residues. Written as DNA, the CDR3 is TGTGCCAGCAGCAAAGAGGGGGGACTTAATGAAAAACTGTTTTTT. It is translated as CASSKEGGLNEKLFF. The full variable domain, rest sourced from reference TRBV7-9 and TRBJ1-4, is DTGVSQNPRHKITKRGQNVTFRCDPISEHNRLYWYRQTLGQGPEFLTYFQNEAQLEKSRLLSDRFSAERPKGSFSTLEIQRTEQGDSAMYLCASSKEGGLNEKLFFGSGTQLSVL.